Below, 22 T cell receptor beta chains from the same sample are listed, as sequenced in a study of Graves' ophthalmopathy and Graves' hyperthyroidism. As the template, RNA transcripts were used to amplify TCR beta CDR3 regions. First-round RT-PCR relied on HTBI primers, and a second-round multiplex PCR came next. Using its own MiXCR run on the multiplex PCR reads, TCRdb lists one record per CDR3 protein. This table holds about 400,000 distinct CDR3 sequences, approximately 20% found once. Input material: peripheral blood. The receptors here all came from a woman aged 18-29 years with Graves' ophthalmopathy.

This clonotype appeared many times. This rearrangement joins TRBV4-3 to TRBJ2-5; a weak D match, TRBD1 (5 bases). The CDR3 is 15 residues long. V lost 0 bases, J lost 2 bases, and 10 bases lay in between. CDR1 LGHNA and CDR2 YSLEER come from the germline V gene. The CDR3 DNA follows: TGCGCCAGCAGCCAAGATTGGGGCCAACAAGAGACCCAGTACTTC. Translated: CASSQDWGQQETQYF.

As regards this clonotype: It may be a read error: a sequence one base away is much more abundant. The conserved closing phenylalanine or tryptophan is absent in this CDR3, likely reflecting a read error. This sequence joins TRBV27 and TRBJ2-5; the match to TRBD2 covers 13 bases. The CDR3 spans 17 residues. Germline loops: CDR1 MNHEY, CDR2 SMNVEV (reference sequence). The CDR3 region is CASSLSGGLAGQETQYS. In nucleotides, the CDR3 is TGTGCCAGCAGCTTATCGGGGGGACTAGCGGGGCAAGAGACCCAGTACTCC.

This clonotype was detected ten times or more. The chain recombines TRBV27 with TRBJ2-7; 9 bases are a match to TRBD1. The CDR3 extends over 18 amino acids. Germline assignment: CDR1 MNHEY and CDR2 SMNVEV (reference sequence). V dropped 0 bases and J dropped 4; count of bases not matched to a gene: 13. The CDR3 protein is CASSLSAGTGSGMYEQYF. The CDR3 nucleotides read TGTGCCAGCAGTTTATCGGCCGGGACAGGGTCTGGCATGTACGAGCAGTACTTC.

The sample holds many counts of this clonotype. The gene calls are TRBV9 and TRBJ1-2; 7 nucleotides align to TRBD1. Trimming cost V 6 bases and J 4 bases; bases outside gene matches: 12. CDR3 length: 15 residues. Germline lookup yields CDR1 SGDLS and CDR2 YYNGEE. The CDR3 DNA reads TGTGCCAGCACCCCCAACCCGGACAGGATCTATGGCTACACCTTC. Protein: CASTPNPDRIYGYTF.

This clonotype came up many times. This chain connects TRBV28 to TRBJ2-1, with D perhaps TRBD1 or TRBD2 (7 bases each). Trimming removed 10 bases from V and 4 bases from J, with 17 bases in between. The CDR3 has 14 residues. CDR1 MDHEN and CDR2 SYDVKM come from the germline V gene. The CDR3 spells CATRGGGGYNEQFF. The CDR3 DNA reads as TGTGCCACCAGGGGGGGAGGAGGATACAATGAGCAGTTCTTC. The full variable domain, completed using reference TRBV28 and TRBJ2-1, is DVKVTQSSRYLVKRTGEKVFLECVQDMDHENMFWYRQDPGLGLRLIYFSYDVKMKEKGDIPEGYSVSREKKERFSLILESASTNQTSMYLCATRGGGGYNEQFFGPGTRLTVL.

This clonotype was seen ten or more times. The chain couples TRBV7-6 to TRBJ1-5; tentatively, D is TRBD1 (6 bases). The CDR3 extends over 13 amino acids. Looked up from germline, CDR1 is SGHVS and CDR2 is FNYEAQ. Trimming took off 5 bases at V and 9 bases at J, with 14 bases between the two ends. The CDR3 region has the DNA TGTGCCAGCAGCCCCTCAGGGGAAGGGCCCCAGCATTTT. Protein sequence: CASSPSGEGPQHF. Full variable domain (rest looked up from reference TRBV7-6 and TRBJ1-5): GAGVSQSPRYKVTKRGQDVALRCDPISGHVSLYWYRQALGQGPEFLTYFNYEAQQDKSGLPNDRFSAERPEGSISTLTIQRTEQRDSAMYRCASSPSGEGPQHFGDGTRLSIL.

The table lists this clonotype with many counts. J is TRBJ2-4 and V is TRBV6-5; D tentatively fits TRBD1 or TRBD2 (5 bases each). The CDR3 runs 14 residues. Germline V gene data show CDR1 as MNHEY and CDR2 as SVGAGI. V gave up 3 bases and J gave up 7 bases, with 13 bases separating them. The CDR3 DNA reads as TGTGCCAGCAGTTATAGAAACAGGAGGAACATTCAGTACTTC. Protein product: CASSYRNRRNIQYF.

V usage is TRBV27 and J usage is TRBJ1-5, with 10 positions matching TRBD1. The CDR3 spans 17 residues. Germline V CDR1 and CDR2: MNHEY, SMNVEV (reference sequence). The ends lost 2 bases at V and 2 bases at J; junction bases unmatched: 6. The CDR3 here is CASSLAGTGVGNQPQHF. CDR3 nucleotide sequence: TGTGCCAGCAGTTTAGCGGGGACAGGGGTTGGCAATCAGCCCCAGCATTTT.

This clonotype was picked up a small number of times. V is TRBV6-1 and J is TRBJ1-1, with 9 bases lining up with TRBD1. The CDR3 contains 14 residues. Trimming at V came to 6 bases and at J to 5 bases, leaving 7 bases not matched to a gene. Looked up from germline, CDR1 is MNHNS and CDR2 is SASEGT. CDR3 in amino acids: CASRGAGTGTEAFF. CDR3 in DNA: TGTGCCAGCAGGGGCGCCGGGACAGGGACTGAAGCTTTCTTT.

At least ten counts were recorded for this clonotype. The chain carries TRBV28 and TRBJ1-2, with D possibly TRBD1 on 6 matching bases. V was clipped by 5 bases and J by 5 bases, with 9 bases between them. Germline V gene sequence: CDR1 MDHEN, CDR2 SYDVKM. This CDR3 region has 12 residues. Here the CDR3 DNA reads TGTGCCAGCAGTCCCGGACAGTATGGCTACACCTTC. Protein sequence: CASSPGQYGYTF.

This clonotype was seen repeatedly, ten times or more. The V call is TRBV28, the J call TRBJ1-5; TRBD1 aligns across 9 bases. Trimming cost V 5 bases and J 11 bases; bases outside gene matches: 4. Germline V lookup: CDR1 MDHEN, CDR2 SYDVKM. This CDR3 is 12 amino acids long. The CDR3 nucleotides read TGTGCCAGCAGTAAAAGGGACAGGGCCCAGCATTTT. This encodes CASSKRDRAQHF.

The chain links TRBV12-3 or TRBV12-4 to TRBJ1-3, with a possible D match to TRBD1 (5 bases). The CDR3 sequence is 14 residues long. Trimming stripped 5 bases from V and 4 bases from J, with 12 bases between. The DNA for the CDR3 is TGTGCCAGCAGTACATGGGACGGCGGAAACACCATATATTTT. This codes for CASSTWDGGNTIYF.

The sample holds many counts of this clonotype. The genes are TRBV15 and TRBJ1-5; D is uncertain. The CDR3 extends over 14 amino acids. Germline CDR1 is LNHNV and CDR2 is YYDKDF (reference sequence). Deletions cut 1 base from V and 6 bases from J, with 10 bases between. CDR3: CATSRAGAGQPQHF. The CDR3 DNA reads TGTGCCACCAGCAGAGCCGGAGCCGGTCAGCCCCAGCATTTT.

This chain connects TRBV4-2 to TRBJ2-7; 8 bases line up with TRBD1. From germline, CDR1 is LGHNA and CDR2 YNFKEQ. V was clipped by 5 bases and J by 0 bases; unmatched bases: 6. The CDR3 is made up of 15 amino acids. The CDR3 nucleotides read TGTGCCAGCAGCGTCCAGGGGGCATCCTCCTACGAGCAGTACTTC. Encoded protein: CASSVQGASSYEQYF.

The chain joins TRBV20-1 to TRBJ1-5, with D uncertain. The CDR3 length is 15 residues. Germline lookup yields CDR1 DFQATT and CDR2 SNEGSKA (reference sequence). V was pared by 0 bases and J by 0 bases, with 9 bases between. CDR3 region: CSARELTPSNQPQHF. CDR3 nucleotide sequence: TGCAGTGCTAGAGAACTGACACCTAGCAATCAGCCCCAGCATTTT.

At least ten counts were recorded for this clonotype. The rearrangement links TRBV7-2 to TRBJ2-7; a possible D gene is TRBD2 (5 bases). The V and J ends lost 0 bases and 6 bases respectively, with 9 bases between them. The CDR3 covers 13 residues. CDR1 and CDR2 from the germline V gene are SGHTA and FQGNSA. The CDR3 coding sequence is TGTGCCAGCAGCTTAGCGCTAGCTTCCGAGCAGTACTTC. Translation: CASSLALASEQYF.

Ten or more counts support this clonotype. The chain is built from TRBV12-3 or TRBV12-4 and TRBJ1-3; a weak D match, TRBD1 (5 bases). The CDR3 has 13 residues. V was trimmed by 7 bases and J by 2 bases, leaving 9 bases between them. CDR3 in DNA: TGTGCCAGCACAGGGACTCCTGGAAACACCATATATTTT. Protein product: CASTGTPGNTIYF.

This clonotype was counted many times. This rearrangement joins TRBV6-2 or TRBV6-3 to TRBJ2-7; D is perhaps TRBD1 (5 bases). The CDR3 is 14 amino acids. Trimming removed 8 bases at V and 3 bases at J, with 17 bases between. From germline, CDR1 is MNHEY and CDR2 SVGEGT. As DNA, the CDR3 is TGTGCCAGCCACCCAGCGAGGACACACTACGAGCAGTACTTC. It is translated as CASHPARTHYEQYF.

This clonotype occurred many times. This rearrangement joins TRBV20-1 to TRBJ1-6; D remains unclear. CDR1 and CDR2 from the germline V gene are DFQATT and SNEGSKA (reference sequence). V shed 0 bases and J shed 6 bases, with 15 bases lying between them. This CDR3 spans 16 amino acids. CDR3 sequence reads: CSARDPRADGNSPLHF. As DNA, the CDR3 is TGCAGTGCTAGAGATCCGAGGGCGGACGGTAATTCACCCCTCCACTTT.

The sample holds one count of this clonotype. The CDR3 here is CASSVDPGVSTEAFF. In DNA form, the CDR3 reads TGTGCCAGCAGCGTAGATCCGGGCGTTAGCACTGAAGCTTTCTTT. V is TRBV9 and J is TRBJ1-1; D is ambiguous. This CDR3 spans 15 amino acids. V was pared by 0 bases and J by 4 bases, with 13 bases between. Germline lookup yields CDR1 SGDLS and CDR2 YYNGEE.

This clonotype showed up many times. The gene calls are TRBV28 and TRBJ2-7; D not certain. Trimming left V 6 bases short and J 5 bases short, with 14 bases between. Germline CDR1 reads MDHEN; CDR2 reads SYDVKM. The CDR3 runs 13 residues. The chain's CDR3 is CASRLSGINEQYF. DNA of the CDR3: TGTGCCAGCAGGCTAAGTGGTATAAACGAGCAGTACTTC.

In its sample, this clonotype was seen many times. This chain links TRBV20-1 with TRBJ1-6; D unresolved. The ends were cut back, 2 bases at V and 6 bases at J, with 8 bases in the middle. The CDR3 is 13 residues long. The germline V gene encodes CDR1 DFQATT and CDR2 SNEGSKA (reference sequence). The CDR3 loop is CSARTGPNSPLHF. CDR3 nucleotides: TGCAGTGCTAGAACCGGGCCTAATTCACCCCTCCACTTT.